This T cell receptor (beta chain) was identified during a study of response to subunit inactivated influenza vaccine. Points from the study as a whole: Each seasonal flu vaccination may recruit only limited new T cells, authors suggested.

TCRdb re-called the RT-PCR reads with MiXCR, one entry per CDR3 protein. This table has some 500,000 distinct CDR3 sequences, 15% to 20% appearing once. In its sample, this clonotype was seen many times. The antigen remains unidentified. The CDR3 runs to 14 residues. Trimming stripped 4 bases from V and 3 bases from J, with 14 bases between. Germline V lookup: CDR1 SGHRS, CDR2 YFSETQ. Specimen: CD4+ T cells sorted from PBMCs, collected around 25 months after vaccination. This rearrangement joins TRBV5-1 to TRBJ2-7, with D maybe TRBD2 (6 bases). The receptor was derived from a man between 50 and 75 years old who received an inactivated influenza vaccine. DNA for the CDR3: TGCGCCAGCAGCCCGCGGGAACCCAACTACGAGCAGTACTTC. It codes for CASSPREPNYEQYF.